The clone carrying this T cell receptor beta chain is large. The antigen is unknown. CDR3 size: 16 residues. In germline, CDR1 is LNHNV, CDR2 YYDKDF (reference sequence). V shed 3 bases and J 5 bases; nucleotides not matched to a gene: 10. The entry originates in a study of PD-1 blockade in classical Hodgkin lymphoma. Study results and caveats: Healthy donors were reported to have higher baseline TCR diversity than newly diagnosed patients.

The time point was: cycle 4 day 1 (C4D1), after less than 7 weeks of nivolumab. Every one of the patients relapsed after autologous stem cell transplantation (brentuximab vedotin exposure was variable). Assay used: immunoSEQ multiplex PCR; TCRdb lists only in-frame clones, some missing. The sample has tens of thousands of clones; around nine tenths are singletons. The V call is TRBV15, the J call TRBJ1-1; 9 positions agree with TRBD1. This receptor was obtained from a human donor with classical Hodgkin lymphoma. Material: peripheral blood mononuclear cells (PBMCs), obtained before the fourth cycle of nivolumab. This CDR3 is CATSRYPGQGGTEAFF. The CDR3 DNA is TGTGCCACCAGCAGGTATCCGGGACAGGGAGGGACTGAAGCTTTCTTT.